This T cell receptor beta chain derives from a study of blood T cell repertoires in COVID-19 (dated by TCRdb to between 2020 and 2021). A note on the overall study: Collaborator samples came from the United States, Italy and Spain and covered acute and convalescent phases of COVID-19. The material from the prospective study consisted of cDNA or gDNA derived from T cells, B-cell-depleted T cells, or PBMCs. The sample metadata nearly always contained a de-identified subject ID, COVID-19 status, age in years and sex. Subjects who had been exposed to COVID-19, were actively infected with it, or had recovered from it provided the deeply sampled blood TCRbeta repertoires that made up the dataset. Where HLA class I and class II types were available, the types were taken from metadata supplied by the sample provider, not from assay-based typing. The repertoires were made available in a free public database intended to serve as a resource for research on the immune response to SARS-CoV-2. Samples were obtained from the ongoing ImmuneRACE study (first 160 participants) and from about 1,300 subjects provided by 6 global collaborators. Beyond this particular receptor, the publication reports: The quantity of clinical and demographic metadata differed by source and by participant and was supplied without curation.

Remarks on this clone: Its antigen target is currently unknown. The record has no base qualities; no much larger clone is one base away.

One collaborating source in Seattle enrolled patients during active infection and followed them longitudinally through the course of disease. Each collaborating institution followed its own protocols to collect whole blood in K2EDTA tubes. For TCRbeta analysis, collaborators shipped samples in one of three forms: frozen whole blood, isolated PBMCs, or DNA extracted from either of those sample types. The germline V gene supplies CDR1 KGHSH and CDR2 LQKENI. From the cysteine up to the phenylalanine, the CDR3 has a length of 13 residues. Just CDR3 DNA is preserved here, 39 bases in frame from base 1. Relative to germline, V is 5 bases shorter and J is 7 bases shorter, with 12 bases between their ends. The immunoSEQ Assay, a bias-controlled multiplex PCR, was used to amplify TCRbeta CDR3 regions from genomic DNA. Per the original workflow: Nucleated cell counts per sample were estimated from amplification of reference gene primers within the assay. To quantify the absolute abundance of each unique TCRbeta CDR3 rearrangement, sequence reads were collapsed and filtered. For each sample, productive Simpson clonality was calculated as the square root of Simpson's diversity index across productive rearrangements. Drawn from immuneACCESS, this table holds only the in-frame rearrangements with V and J called that TCRdb kept. Clones are partly lost; checked studies trace under half to an unresolved V gene and leave the rest unexplained. The V and J calls and clone size come from that table; D and trimming were worked out from the DNA. Counted in this sample were about 220,000 clones; around 86% of them appeared once. The ten biggest clones cover about a tenth of the sample.

The specimen sequenced was peripheral blood. Here the chain combines TRBV18 and TRBJ1-5, with the D gene not clear enough to name. The receptor was isolated from a woman aged 45-65 years with COVID-19, enrolled during active disease. The encoded CDR3 is CASSTTGRQPQHF. The sequenced DNA: TGTGCCAGCTCAACCACGGGGAGGCAGCCCCAGCATTTT.